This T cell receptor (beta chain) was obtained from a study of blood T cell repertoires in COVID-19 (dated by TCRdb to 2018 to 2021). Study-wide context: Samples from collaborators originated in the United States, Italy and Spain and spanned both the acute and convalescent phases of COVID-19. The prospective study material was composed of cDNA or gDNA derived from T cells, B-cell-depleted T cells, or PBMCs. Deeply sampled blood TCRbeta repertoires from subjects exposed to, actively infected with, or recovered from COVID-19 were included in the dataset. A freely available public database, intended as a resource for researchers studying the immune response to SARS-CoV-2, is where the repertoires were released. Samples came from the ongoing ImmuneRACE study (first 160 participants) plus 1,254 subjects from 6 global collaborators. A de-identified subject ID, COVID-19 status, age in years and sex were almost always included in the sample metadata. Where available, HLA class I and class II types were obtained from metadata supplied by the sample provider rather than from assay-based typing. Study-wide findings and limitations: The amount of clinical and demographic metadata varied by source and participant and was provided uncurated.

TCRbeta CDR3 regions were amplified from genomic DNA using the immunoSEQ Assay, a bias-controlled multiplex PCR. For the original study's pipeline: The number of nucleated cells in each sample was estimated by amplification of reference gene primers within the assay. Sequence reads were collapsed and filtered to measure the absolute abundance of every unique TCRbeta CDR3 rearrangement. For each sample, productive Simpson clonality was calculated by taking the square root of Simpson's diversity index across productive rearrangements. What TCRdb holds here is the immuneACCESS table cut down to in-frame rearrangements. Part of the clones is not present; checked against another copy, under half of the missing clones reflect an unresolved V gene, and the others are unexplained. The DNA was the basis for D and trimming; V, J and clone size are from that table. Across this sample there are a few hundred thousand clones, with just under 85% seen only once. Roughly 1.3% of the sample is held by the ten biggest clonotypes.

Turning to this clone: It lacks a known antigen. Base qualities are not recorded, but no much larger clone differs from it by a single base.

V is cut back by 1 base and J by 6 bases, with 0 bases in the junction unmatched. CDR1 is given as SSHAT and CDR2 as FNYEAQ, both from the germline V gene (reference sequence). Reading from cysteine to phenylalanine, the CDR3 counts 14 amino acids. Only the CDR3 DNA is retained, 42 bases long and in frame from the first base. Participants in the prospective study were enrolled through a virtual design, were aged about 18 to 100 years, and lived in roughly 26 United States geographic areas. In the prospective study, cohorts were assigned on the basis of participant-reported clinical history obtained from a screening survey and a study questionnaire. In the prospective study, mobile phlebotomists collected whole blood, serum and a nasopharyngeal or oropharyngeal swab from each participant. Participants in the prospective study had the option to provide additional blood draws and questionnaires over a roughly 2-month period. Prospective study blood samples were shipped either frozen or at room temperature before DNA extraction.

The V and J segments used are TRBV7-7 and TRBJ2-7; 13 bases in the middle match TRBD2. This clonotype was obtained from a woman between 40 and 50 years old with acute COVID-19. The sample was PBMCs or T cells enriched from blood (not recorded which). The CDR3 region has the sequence CASSLGTSGSEQYF. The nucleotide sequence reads TGTGCCAGCAGCTTAGGGACTAGCGGGAGCGAGCAGTACTTC. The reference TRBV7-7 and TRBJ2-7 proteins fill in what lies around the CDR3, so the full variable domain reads GAGVSQSPRYKVTKRGQDVTLRCDPISSHATLYWYQQALGQGPEFLTYFNYEAQPDKSGLPSDRFSAERPEGSISTLTIQRTEQRDSAMYRCASSLGTSGSEQYFGPGTRLTVT.